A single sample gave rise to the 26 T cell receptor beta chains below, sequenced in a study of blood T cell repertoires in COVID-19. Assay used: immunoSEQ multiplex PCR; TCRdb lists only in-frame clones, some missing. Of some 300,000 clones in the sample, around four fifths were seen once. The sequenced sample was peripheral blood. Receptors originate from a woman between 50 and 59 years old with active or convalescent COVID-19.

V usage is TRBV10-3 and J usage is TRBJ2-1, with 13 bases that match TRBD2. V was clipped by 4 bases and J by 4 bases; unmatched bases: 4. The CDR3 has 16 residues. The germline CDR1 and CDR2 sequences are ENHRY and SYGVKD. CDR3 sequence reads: CAISGTSGRRYNEQFF. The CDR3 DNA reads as TGTGCCATCAGTGGGACTAGCGGGAGACGTTACAATGAGCAGTTCTTC.

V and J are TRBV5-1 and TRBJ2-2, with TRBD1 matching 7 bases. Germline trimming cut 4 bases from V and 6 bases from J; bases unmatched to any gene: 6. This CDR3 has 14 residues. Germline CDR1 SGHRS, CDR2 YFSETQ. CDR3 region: CASSIRQGSGELFF. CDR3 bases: TGCGCCAGCAGCATCCGACAGGGATCCGGGGAGCTGTTTTTT.

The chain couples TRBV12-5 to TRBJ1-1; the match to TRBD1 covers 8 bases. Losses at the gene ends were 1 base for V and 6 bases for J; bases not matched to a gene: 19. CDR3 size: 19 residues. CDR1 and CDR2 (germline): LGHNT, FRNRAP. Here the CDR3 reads CASGLAIRGTGITRAEAFF. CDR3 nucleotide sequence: TGTGCTAGTGGTTTGGCCATACGAGGGACAGGAATTACTCGGGCTGAAGCTTTCTTT.

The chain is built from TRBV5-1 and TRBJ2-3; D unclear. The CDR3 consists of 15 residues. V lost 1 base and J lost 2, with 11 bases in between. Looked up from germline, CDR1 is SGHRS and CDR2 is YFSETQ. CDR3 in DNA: TGCGCCAGCAGCTTGCGTGAGGCCACCACAGATACGCAGTATTTT. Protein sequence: CASSLREATTDTQYF. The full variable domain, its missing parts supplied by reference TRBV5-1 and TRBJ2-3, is KAGVTQTPRYLIKTRGQQVTLSCSPISGHRSVSWYQQTPGQGLQFLFEYFSETQRNKGNFPGRFSGRQFSNSRSEMNVSTLELGDSALYLCASSLREATTDTQYFGPGTRLTVL.

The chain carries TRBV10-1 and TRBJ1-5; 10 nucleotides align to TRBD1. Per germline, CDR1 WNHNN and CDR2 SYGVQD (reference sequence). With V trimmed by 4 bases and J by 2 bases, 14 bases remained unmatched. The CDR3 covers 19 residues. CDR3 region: CASSASPGQGSIGNQPQHF. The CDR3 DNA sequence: TGCGCCAGCAGTGCCTCCCCGGGACAGGGGTCAATAGGCAATCAGCCCCAGCATTTT.

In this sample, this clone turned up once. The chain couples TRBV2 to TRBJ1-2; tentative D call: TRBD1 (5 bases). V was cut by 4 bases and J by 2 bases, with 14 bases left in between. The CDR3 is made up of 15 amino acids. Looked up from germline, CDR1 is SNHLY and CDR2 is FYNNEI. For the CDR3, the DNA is TGTGCCAGCAGTGCTCCACAGGATTTCAACTATGGCTACACCTTC. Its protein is CASSAPQDFNYGYTF.

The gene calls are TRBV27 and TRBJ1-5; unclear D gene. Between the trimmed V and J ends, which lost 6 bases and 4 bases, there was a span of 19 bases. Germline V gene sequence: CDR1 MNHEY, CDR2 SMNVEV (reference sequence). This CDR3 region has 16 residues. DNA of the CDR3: TGTGCCAGCAGACCCGCCCCGGGAGGGAGGAATCAGCCCCAGCATTTT. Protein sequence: CASRPAPGGRNQPQHF.

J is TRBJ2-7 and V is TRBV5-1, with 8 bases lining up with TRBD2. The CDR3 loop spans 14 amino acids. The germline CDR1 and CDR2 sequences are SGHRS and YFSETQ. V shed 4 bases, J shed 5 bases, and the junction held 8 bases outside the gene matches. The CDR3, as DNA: TGCGCCAGCAGCGAAATGACTAGCGTCCACGAGCAGTACTTC. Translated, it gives CASSEMTSVHEQYF.

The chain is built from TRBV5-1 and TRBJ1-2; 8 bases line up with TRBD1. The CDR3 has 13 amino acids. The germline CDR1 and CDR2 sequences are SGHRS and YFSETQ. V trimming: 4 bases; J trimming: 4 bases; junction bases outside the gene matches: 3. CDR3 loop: CASSKGQGYGYTF. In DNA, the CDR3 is TGCGCCAGCAGCAAAGGACAGGGCTATGGCTACACCTTC.

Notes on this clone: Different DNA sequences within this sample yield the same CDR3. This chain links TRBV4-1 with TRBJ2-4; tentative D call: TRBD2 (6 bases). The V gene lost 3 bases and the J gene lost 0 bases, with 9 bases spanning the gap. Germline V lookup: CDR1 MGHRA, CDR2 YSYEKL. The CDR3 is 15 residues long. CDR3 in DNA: TGCGCCAGCAGCCAGTTGGGACTAGCCAAAAACATTCAGTACTTC. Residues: CASSQLGLAKNIQYF.

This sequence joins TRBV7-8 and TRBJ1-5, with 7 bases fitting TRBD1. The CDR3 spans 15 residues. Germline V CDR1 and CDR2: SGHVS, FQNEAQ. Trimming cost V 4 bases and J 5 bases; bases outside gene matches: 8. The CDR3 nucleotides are TGTGCCAGCAGCTCCTCCGGGACAGCTTATCAGCCCCAGCATTTT. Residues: CASSSSGTAYQPQHF. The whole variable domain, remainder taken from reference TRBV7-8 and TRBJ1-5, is GAGVSQSPRYKVAKRGQDVALRCDPISGHVSLFWYQQALGQGPEFLTYFQNEAQLDKSGLPSDRFFAERPEGSVSTLKIQRTQQEDSAVYLCASSSSGTAYQPQHFGDGTRLSIL.

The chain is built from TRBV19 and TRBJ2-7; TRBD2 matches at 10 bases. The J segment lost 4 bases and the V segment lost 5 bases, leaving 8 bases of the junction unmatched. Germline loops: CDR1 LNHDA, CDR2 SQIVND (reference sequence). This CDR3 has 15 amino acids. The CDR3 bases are TGTGCCAGTAGTCCCGCTAGCGGGGGAGGTTACGAGCAGTACTTC. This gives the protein CASSPASGGGYEQYF. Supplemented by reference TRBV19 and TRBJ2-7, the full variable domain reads DGGITQSPKYLFRKEGQNVTLSCEQNLNHDAMYWYRQDPGQGLRLIYYSQIVNDFQKGDIAEGYSVSREKKESFPLTVTSAQKNPTAFYLCASSPASGGGYEQYFGPGTRLTVT.

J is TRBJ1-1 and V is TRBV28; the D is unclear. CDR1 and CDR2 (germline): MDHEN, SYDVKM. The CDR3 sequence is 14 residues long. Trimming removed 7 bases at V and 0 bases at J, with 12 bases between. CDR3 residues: CASTRHIMNTEAFF. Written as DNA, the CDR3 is TGTGCCAGCACCCGACACATTATGAACACTGAAGCTTTCTTT. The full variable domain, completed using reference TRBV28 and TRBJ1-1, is DVKVTQSSRYLVKRTGEKVFLECVQDMDHENMFWYRQDPGLGLRLIYFSYDVKMKEKGDIPEGYSVSREKKERFSLILESASTNQTSMYLCASTRHIMNTEAFFGQGTRLTVV.

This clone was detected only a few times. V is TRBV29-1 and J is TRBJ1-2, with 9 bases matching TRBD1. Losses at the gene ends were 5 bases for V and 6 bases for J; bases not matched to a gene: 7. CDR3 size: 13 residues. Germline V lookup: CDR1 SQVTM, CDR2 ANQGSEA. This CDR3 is CSVPGQGLNGYTF. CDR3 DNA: TGCAGCGTTCCGGGACAGGGTCTTAATGGCTACACCTTC.

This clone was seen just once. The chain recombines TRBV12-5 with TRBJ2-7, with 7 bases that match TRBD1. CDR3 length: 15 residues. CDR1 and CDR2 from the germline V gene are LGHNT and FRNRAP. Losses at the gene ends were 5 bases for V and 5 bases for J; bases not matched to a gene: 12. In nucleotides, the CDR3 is TGTGCTAGTGGTCGGGACAGATTCGGCACCGACGAGCAGTACTTC. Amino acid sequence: CASGRDRFGTDEQYF.

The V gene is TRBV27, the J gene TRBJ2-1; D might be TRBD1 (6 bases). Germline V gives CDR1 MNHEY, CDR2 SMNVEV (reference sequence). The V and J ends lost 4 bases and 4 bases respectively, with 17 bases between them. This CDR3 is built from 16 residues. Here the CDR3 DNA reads TGTGCCAGCAGTTACGGGCGTACAGGGCTGTACAATGAGCAGTTCTTC. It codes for CASSYGRTGLYNEQFF.

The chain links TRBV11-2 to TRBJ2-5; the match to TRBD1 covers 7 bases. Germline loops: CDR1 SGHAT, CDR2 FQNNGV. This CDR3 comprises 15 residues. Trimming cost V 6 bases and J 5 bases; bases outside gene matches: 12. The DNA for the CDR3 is TGTGCCAGCAGTCCCCGACAGGGATGGGGGGAGACCCAGTACTTC. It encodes CASSPRQGWGETQYF.

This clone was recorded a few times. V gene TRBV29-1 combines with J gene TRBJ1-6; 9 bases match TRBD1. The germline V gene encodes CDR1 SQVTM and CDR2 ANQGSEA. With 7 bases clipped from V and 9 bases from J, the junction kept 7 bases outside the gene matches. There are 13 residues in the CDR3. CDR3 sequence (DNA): TGCAGCGCCGGGGACAGGGTGGGTTCACCCCTCCACTTT. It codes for CSAGDRVGSPLHF.

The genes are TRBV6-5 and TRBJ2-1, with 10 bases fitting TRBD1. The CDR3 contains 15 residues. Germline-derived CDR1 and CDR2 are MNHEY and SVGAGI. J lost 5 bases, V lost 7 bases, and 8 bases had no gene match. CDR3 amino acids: CASNDRGLGHNEQFF. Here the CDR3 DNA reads TGTGCCAGCAACGACAGGGGGCTTGGACACAATGAGCAGTTCTTC.

DNA for the CDR3: TGTGCCAGCAGTTTAGGAGGGGGCAGGAACGAGCAGTACTTC. Amino acids: CASSLGGGRNEQYF. This chain uses TRBV28 with TRBJ2-7; tentatively, D is TRBD1 (7 bases). Trimming shortened V by 2 bases and J by 5 bases, and 13 bases separated the two germline ends. CDR3 length equals 14 residues. CDR1 is MDHEN and CDR2 is SYDVKM in the germline V gene.

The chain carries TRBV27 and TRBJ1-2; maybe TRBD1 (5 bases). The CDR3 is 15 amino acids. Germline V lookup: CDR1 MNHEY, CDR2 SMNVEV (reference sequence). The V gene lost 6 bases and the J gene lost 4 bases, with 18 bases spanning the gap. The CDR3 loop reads CASSPREGLFYGYTF. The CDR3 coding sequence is TGTGCCAGCAGCCCGAGGGAGGGACTCTTCTATGGCTACACCTTC.

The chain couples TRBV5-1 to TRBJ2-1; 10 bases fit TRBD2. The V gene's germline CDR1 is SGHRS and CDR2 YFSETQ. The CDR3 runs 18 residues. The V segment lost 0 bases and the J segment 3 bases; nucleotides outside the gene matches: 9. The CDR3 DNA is TGCGCCAGCAGCTTGGGGCTAGCGGGAGAGTACGGCTACAATGAGCAGTTCTTC. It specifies CASSLGLAGEYGYNEQFF.

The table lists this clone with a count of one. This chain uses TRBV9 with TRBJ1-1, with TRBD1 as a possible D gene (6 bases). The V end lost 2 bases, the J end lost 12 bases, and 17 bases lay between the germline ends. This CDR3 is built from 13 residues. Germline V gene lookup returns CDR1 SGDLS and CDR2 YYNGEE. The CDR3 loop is CASSVAARGQSFF. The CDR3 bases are TGTGCCAGCAGCGTCGCCGCGCGGGGGCAATCTTTCTTT.

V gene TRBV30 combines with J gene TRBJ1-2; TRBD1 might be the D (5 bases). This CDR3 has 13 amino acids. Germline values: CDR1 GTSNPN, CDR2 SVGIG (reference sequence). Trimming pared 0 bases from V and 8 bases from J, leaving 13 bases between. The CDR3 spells CAWSVVGVWGYTF. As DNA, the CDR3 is TGTGCCTGGAGTGTCGTAGGGGTGTGGGGCTACACCTTC.

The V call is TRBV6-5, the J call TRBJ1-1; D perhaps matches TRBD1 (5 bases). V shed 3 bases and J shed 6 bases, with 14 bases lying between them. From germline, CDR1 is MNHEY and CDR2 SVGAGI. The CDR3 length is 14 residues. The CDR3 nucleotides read TGTGCCAGCAGTTATACCGGGACGGGGGCTGAAGCTTTCTTT. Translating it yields CASSYTGTGAEAFF.

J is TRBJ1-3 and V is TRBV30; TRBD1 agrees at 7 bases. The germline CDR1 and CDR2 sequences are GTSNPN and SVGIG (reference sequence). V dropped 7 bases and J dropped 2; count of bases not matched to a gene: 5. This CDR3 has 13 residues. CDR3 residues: CAFRQGAGNTIYF. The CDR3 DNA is TGTGCCTTTAGACAGGGCGCTGGAAACACCATATATTTT.